The rows below give T cell receptor beta chains drawn from one sample of a study of vaccination and CD4 T cells after COVID-19. Antigen specificity for these receptors is unknown. TCRdb independently ran MiXCR on the PCR reads; one entry per CDR3 protein. The table has about 14,000 distinct CDR3 sequences, over 45% seen once. The sequenced sample was CD4+ T cells from blood, cultured in vitro. These receptors all come from a human donor who had recovered from COVID-19. Both conserved end residues are part of each CDR3. The order of the fields is clone size, J gene, D gene, V gene, CDR3 DNA, CDR3 protein. D genes are given only for firm matches. Clone size is shown for a subset of rows, as once, few, many or a class of expanded clone.

clone size: medium-sized; J gene: TRBJ2-2; D gene: NA; V gene: TRBV5-8; CDR3 DNA: TGTGCCAGCAGCTCCGGCTCTTCCGGGGAGCTGTTTTTT; CDR3 protein: CASSSGSSGELFF
clone size: NA; J gene: TRBJ1-1; D gene: NA; V gene: TRBV19; CDR3 DNA: TGTGCCAGTAATCGGCGCGGATTTGGCAGCGAAGCTTTCTTT; CDR3 protein: CASNRRGFGSEAFF
clone size: NA; J gene: TRBJ2-7; D gene: TRBD1; V gene: TRBV7-8; CDR3 DNA: TGTGCCAGCAGCTTAGGCAGGGGGAGTGGCGAGCAGTACTTC; CDR3 protein: CASSLGRGSGEQYF
clone size: NA; J gene: TRBJ2-3; D gene: NA; V gene: TRBV28; CDR3 DNA: TGTGCCAGCAGTTTAGCAGACAGAGCAGATACGCAGTATTTT; CDR3 protein: CASSLADRADTQYF
clone size: NA; J gene: TRBJ2-3; D gene: TRBD1; V gene: TRBV2; CDR3 DNA: TGTGCCAGCAGACCCCCGGGACAGCCCACAGATACGCAGTATTTT; CDR3 protein: CASRPPGQPTDTQYF
clone size: NA; J gene: TRBJ1-2; D gene: NA; V gene: TRBV19; CDR3 DNA: TGTGCCAGTAGCCTGGGGCCTGGCTACACCTTC; CDR3 protein: CASSLGPGYTF
clone size: few; J gene: TRBJ1-1; D gene: TRBD1; V gene: TRBV19; CDR3 DNA: TGTGCCAGTAGTTGGGACAGGGTAGGTCGAAACACTGAAGCTTTCTTT; CDR3 protein: CASSWDRVGRNTEAFF
clone size: NA; J gene: TRBJ2-7; D gene: TRBD1; V gene: TRBV12-3/TRBV12-4; CDR3 DNA: TGTGCCAGCAGGCTGGGACAGACCTACGAGCAGTACTTC; CDR3 protein: CASRLGQTYEQYF
clone size: NA; J gene: TRBJ2-3; D gene: NA; V gene: TRBV6-1; CDR3 DNA: TGTGCCAGCAGCCTGGACCGCTCACAATCTGCAGATACGCAGTATTTT; CDR3 protein: CASSLDRSQSADTQYF
clone size: once; J gene: TRBJ2-5; D gene: TRBD2; V gene: TRBV5-4; CDR3 DNA: TGTGCCAGCAGCTGGACTAGTGGCGAGACCCAGTACTTC; CDR3 protein: CASSWTSGETQYF
clone size: NA; J gene: TRBJ2-1; D gene: NA; V gene: TRBV7-9; CDR3 DNA: TGTGCCAGCAGCTTACCTAGCCGTCTTAATGAGCAGTTCTTC; CDR3 protein: CASSLPSRLNEQFF
clone size: NA; J gene: TRBJ1-2; D gene: NA; V gene: TRBV5-1; CDR3 DNA: TGCGCCAGCAGCTTGGATGCGGGGGGGGATGGCTACACCTTC; CDR3 protein: CASSLDAGGDGYTF
clone size: NA; J gene: TRBJ1-1; D gene: NA; V gene: TRBV6-5; CDR3 DNA: TGTGCCAGCAGTTGGGGGGGGGGCGTCGCGGCTGAAGCTTTCTTT; CDR3 protein: CASSWGGGVAAEAFF
clone size: NA; J gene: TRBJ1-2; D gene: NA; V gene: TRBV5-5; CDR3 DNA: TGTGCCAGCAGGTTGGACCTAGGGATTTATGGCTACACCTTC; CDR3 protein: CASRLDLGIYGYTF
clone size: few; J gene: TRBJ1-2; D gene: NA; V gene: TRBV6-5; CDR3 DNA: TGTGCCAGCAGTTACGGAGTAATTTGGGAGTATGGCTACACCTTC; CDR3 protein: CASSYGVIWEYGYTF
clone size: NA; J gene: TRBJ2-7; D gene: NA; V gene: TRBV20-1; CDR3 DNA: TGCAGTGCCGATGCCTCTGCGAACGAGCAGTACTTC; CDR3 protein: CSADASANEQYF
clone size: few; J gene: TRBJ1-3; D gene: NA; V gene: TRBV20-1; CDR3 DNA: TGCAGTGCTAGCGGTCCACTCTCGCAGACTGGAAACACCATATATTTT; CDR3 protein: CSASGPLSQTGNTIYF
clone size: few; J gene: TRBJ2-5; D gene: NA; V gene: TRBV21-1; CDR3 DNA: TGTGCCAGCAGCAATTGCGGGAGCTGCCAAGAGACCCAGTACTTC; CDR3 protein: CASSNCGSCQETQYF
clone size: NA; J gene: TRBJ2-5; D gene: TRBD1; V gene: TRBV5-1; CDR3 DNA: TGCGCCAGCTCCCTTGTCCGGGACAGACAAGAGACCCAGTACTTC; CDR3 protein: CASSLVRDRQETQYF
clone size: NA; J gene: TRBJ2-1; D gene: TRBD2; V gene: TRBV10-3; CDR3 DNA: TGTGCCATCAGTGAGTCCTTAACTAGCGGGAGTGTTTACAATGAGCAGTTCTTC; CDR3 protein: CAISESLTSGSVYNEQFF
clone size: NA; J gene: TRBJ2-7; D gene: TRBD1; V gene: TRBV6-2/TRBV6-3; CDR3 DNA: TGTGCCAGCAGACCGGGACAGGGGACCTACGAGCAGTACTTC; CDR3 protein: CASRPGQGTYEQYF
clone size: NA; J gene: TRBJ2-1; D gene: NA; V gene: TRBV5-1; CDR3 DNA: TGCGCCAGCAGCTTATTTCAGGGGGGCAATGAGCAGTTCTTC; CDR3 protein: CASSLFQGGNEQFF
clone size: NA; J gene: TRBJ1-2; D gene: NA; V gene: TRBV10-3; CDR3 DNA: TGTGCCATCAGTGTTTACCCTAACTATGGCTACACCTTC; CDR3 protein: CAISVYPNYGYTF
clone size: NA; J gene: TRBJ2-2; D gene: TRBD1; V gene: TRBV5-1; CDR3 DNA: TGCGCCAGCAGCCCAGACAGGGGCACCGGGGAGCTGTTTTTT; CDR3 protein: CASSPDRGTGELFF
clone size: NA; J gene: TRBJ2-3; D gene: TRBD2; V gene: TRBV20-1; CDR3 DNA: TGCAGTGCTTCCGGACTAGCGGGAGTGGCAGATACGCAGTATTTT; CDR3 protein: CSASGLAGVADTQYF